This is a list of T cell receptor beta chains from one sample in a study of regulatory T cells in long-lasting Graves disease. TCRdb redid the calling of the multiplex PCR reads with MiXCR, one entry per CDR3 protein. This sample carries fewer than 450,000 distinct CDR3 sequences, around 20% of them seen once, and the ten largest clones take around 21%. Specimen: peripheral blood mononuclear cells (PBMCs), collected when the disease was refractory, from a patient treated with antithyroid drugs. All receptors come from a female donor with Graves disease. CDR3s include the opening cysteine and the closing phenylalanine or tryptophan. D genes are given only for firm matches. The size entry is marked missing in some rows and otherwise reads once, few, many or a size class.

>-|TRBV4-3|-|TRBJ2-2
TGCGCCAGCAGCCAAGACAACCCCCCCGGGGCCGGGGAGCTGTTTTTT
CASSQDNPPGAGELFF
>TRBD1|TRBV7-2|many|TRBJ2-7
TGTGCCAGCAGCCAAGGGACAGGCTCCTACGAGCAGTACTTC
CASSQGTGSYEQYF
>TRBD2|TRBV3-1|-|TRBJ2-7
TGTGCCAGCAGCCAAGGTACCAGCGGGAGGTCCTACGAGCAGTACTTC
CASSQGTSGRSYEQYF
>-|TRBV20-1|many|TRBJ2-5
TGCAGTGCTAGGGAAGGGAGGGAGACCCAGTACTTC
CSAREGRETQYF
>TRBD1|TRBV20-1|many|TRBJ2-7
TGCAGTGCAACCGACAGGGGTCTCGGGAATCCCTACGAGCAGTACTTC
CSATDRGLGNPYEQYF
>-|TRBV3-1|many|TRBJ1-5
TGTGCCAGCAGCTTAGGGGGGAACAATCAGCCCCAGCATTTT
CASSLGGNNQPQHF
>-|TRBV7-9|-|TRBJ2-7
TGTGCCAGCAGCTCGGGACTGGACCGTAGCGAGCAGTACTTC
CASSSGLDRSEQYF
>-|TRBV20-1|-|TRBJ2-7
TGCAGTGCTAGATCAAATGCTTACGAGCAGTACTTC
CSARSNAYEQYF
>-|TRBV7-2|many|TRBJ1-4
TGTGCCAGCAGACGGGGGGGCGCTGAAAAACTGTTTTTT
CASRRGGAEKLFF
>TRBD2|TRBV28|many|TRBJ2-7
TGTGCCAGCAGTGAATGGGCTAGCGGGAGGGTCGAGCAGTACTTC
CASSEWASGRVEQYF
>TRBD1|TRBV28|many|TRBJ1-1
TGTGCCAGCAGTAGGGCAGGGGGCCTGAACACTGAAGCTTTCTTT
CASSRAGGLNTEAFF
>TRBD2|TRBV29-1|-|TRBJ2-5
TGCAGCGGGGGGACTAGCGCCCGAGAGACCCAGTACTTC
CSGGTSARETQYF
>-|TRBV28|many|TRBJ1-1
TGTGCCAGCAGTTTATTTTGGGGGGAGAACACTGAAGCTTTCTTT
CASSLFWGENTEAFF
>-|TRBV5-8|-|TRBJ2-2
TGTGCCAGCAGCTCAGATTTCGGGGAGCTGTTTTTT
CASSSDFGELFF
>TRBD1|TRBV12-3/TRBV12-4|many|TRBJ2-7
TGTGCCAGCAGCTTAGGACAGGGGGCCCACGAGCAGTACTTC
CASSLGQGAHEQYF
>TRBD1|TRBV12-3/TRBV12-4|many|TRBJ2-5
TGTGCCAGCAGTCAAGTCCAGGGGGCGACCCAGTACTTC
CASSQVQGATQYF
>TRBD1|TRBV6-5|-|TRBJ1-1
TGTGCCAGCAGTTACGGGGACAGGAGGAAGAGTGAAGCTTTCTTT
CASSYGDRRKSEAFF
>TRBD1|TRBV28|many|TRBJ1-2
TGTGCCAGCAGTCTTATCGGACAGGACTCTAACTATGGCTACACCTTC
CASSLIGQDSNYGYTF
>TRBD1|TRBV6-1|many|TRBJ2-7
TGTGCCAGCAGCATAGGGACAGGCCTCTACGAGCAGTACTTC
CASSIGTGLYEQYF